This TCR beta chain was found in a study of shared clonotypes between healthy human individuals. V lost 5 bases to trimming and J lost 8 bases, with 16 bases between them. This CDR3 comprises 13 residues. The germline V gene encodes CDR1 SQVTM and CDR2 ANQGSEA. Sorted-subset replicate PCRs used roughly 210 ng of genomic DNA. This amount corresponded to 30,000 to 35,000 T cell genomes. Clones were read by immunoSEQ multiplex PCR, and TCRdb kept only the in-frame ones, dropping some. The top ten clones hold over 0.12% of a sample with 2,500,000 or so clones, 85% to 95% of them seen once. The receptor was isolated from a man younger than 30 in good health. The gene calls are TRBV29-1 and TRBJ2-4, with D possibly being TRBD2 (5 bases). The source material was naive CD4+ T cells sorted from blood. As to subset: CD45RA+ positively selected. The CDR3 nucleotides are TGCAGCGTTAAAGGTATACTAGTGGACATTCAGTACTTC. It yields the protein CSVKGILVDIQYF.